This T cell receptor beta chain was documented in a study of T-cell memory formation after mild COVID-19. Study-level points and caveats: Pre-infection memory harbored some responding clones, suggesting cross-reactive memory joined. Day 15 to 85 contracting clones showed balanced CD4/CD8; later expanders leaned CD4+. What remained unconfirmed was the SARS-CoV-2 specificity of second-wave clones peaking on day 37.

Ten or more counts support this clonotype. Antigen: not known. A single record per CDR3 protein comes from TCRdb applying MiXCR to the 5' RACE reads. The data contain 11,000 to 15,000 distinct CDR3 sequences, roughly 20% of them seen just once; the ten biggest clones take up more than 40%. Germline V gene sequence: CDR1 MGHRA, CDR2 YSYEKL. CDR3 size: 16 residues. J gave up 4 bases and V 4 bases, and 7 bases lay outside the gene matches. The chain employs TRBV4-1 and TRBJ2-2, with 9 bases lining up with TRBD1. The sequencing sample was made of PBMCs or a T cell subset sorted from them (not recorded which). The sequence came from an adult woman who had mild COVID-19 (a few samples of this study predate the infection). Cell type and time point are not known. This CDR3 reads CASSPSGTGLTGELFF. The CDR3 DNA reads TGCGCCAGCAGCCCGTCGGGGACAGGGCTCACCGGGGAGCTGTTTTTT.